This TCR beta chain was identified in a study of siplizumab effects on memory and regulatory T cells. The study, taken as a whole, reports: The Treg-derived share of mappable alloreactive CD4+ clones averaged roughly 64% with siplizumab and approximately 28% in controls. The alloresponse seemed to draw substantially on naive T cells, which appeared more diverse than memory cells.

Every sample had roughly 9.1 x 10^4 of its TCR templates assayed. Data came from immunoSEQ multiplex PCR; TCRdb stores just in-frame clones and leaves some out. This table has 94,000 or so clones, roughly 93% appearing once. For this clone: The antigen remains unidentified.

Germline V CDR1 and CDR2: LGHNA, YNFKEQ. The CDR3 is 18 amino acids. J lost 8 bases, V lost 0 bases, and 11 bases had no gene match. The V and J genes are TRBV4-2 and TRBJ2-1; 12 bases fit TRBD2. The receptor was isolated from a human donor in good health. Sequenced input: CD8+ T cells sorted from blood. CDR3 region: CASSQERQSTSGSDEQFF. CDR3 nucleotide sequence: TGTGCCAGCAGCCAAGAACGCCAGTCGACTAGCGGGAGTGATGAGCAGTTCTTC.